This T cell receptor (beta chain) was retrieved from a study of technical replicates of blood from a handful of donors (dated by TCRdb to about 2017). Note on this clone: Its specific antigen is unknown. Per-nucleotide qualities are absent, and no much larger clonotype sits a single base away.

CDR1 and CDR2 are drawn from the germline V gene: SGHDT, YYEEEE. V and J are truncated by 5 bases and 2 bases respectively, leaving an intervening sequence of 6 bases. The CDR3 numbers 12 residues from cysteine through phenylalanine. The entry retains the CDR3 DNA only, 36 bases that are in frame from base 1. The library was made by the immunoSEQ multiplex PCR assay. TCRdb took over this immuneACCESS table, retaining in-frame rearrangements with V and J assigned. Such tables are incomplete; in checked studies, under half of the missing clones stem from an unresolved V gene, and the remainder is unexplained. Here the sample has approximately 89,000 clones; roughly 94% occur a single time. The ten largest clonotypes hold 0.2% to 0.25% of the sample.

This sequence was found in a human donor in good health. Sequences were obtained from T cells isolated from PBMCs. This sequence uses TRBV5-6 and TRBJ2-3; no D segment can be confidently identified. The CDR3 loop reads CASRSYTDTQYF. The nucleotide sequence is TGTGCCAGCAGATCTTACACAGATACGCAGTATTTT.